A selection of T cell receptor beta chains follows, all from one sample in a study of neurological immune-mediated disorders. MiXCR, run by TCRdb on the 5' RACE reads, gives a single entry per CDR3 protein. The sample consists of 20,000 to 30,000 distinct CDR3 sequences, around 2.5% of them appearing once. Specimen: PBMCs. The source is a woman between 45 and 60 years old with multiple sclerosis. The CDR3 runs from the conserved cysteine through the conserved F or W. The order of the fields is J gene, clone size, V gene, D gene, CDR3 protein, CDR3 DNA. D genes are given only for firm matches. Only some rows state a clone size, as once, few, many or a class for expanded clones.

TRBJ2-5 | many | TRBV9 | NA | CASSVVFLGQFQETQYF | TGTGCCAGCAGCGTAGTTTTTCTCGGGCAGTTCCAAGAGACCCAGTACTTC
TRBJ2-5 | few | TRBV25-1 | TRBD1 | CASSEWGTEETQYF | TGTGCCAGCAGTGAATGGGGGACAGAAGAGACCCAGTACTTC
TRBJ2-1 | many | TRBV3-1 | NA | CASGISYNEQFF | TGTGCCAGCGGGATTTCCTACAATGAGCAGTTCTTC
TRBJ2-5 | many | TRBV21-1 | NA | CASIYTGGRQETQYF | TGTGCCAGCATTTATACAGGGGGCCGCCAAGAGACCCAGTACTTC
TRBJ2-1 | many | TRBV9 | NA | CASSVVEGASKGYEQFF | TGTGCCAGCAGCGTAGTAGAAGGGGCTAGCAAAGGCTATGAGCAGTTCTTC
TRBJ2-7 | many | TRBV20-1 | NA | CSATAGPFYEQYF | TGCAGTGCTACAGCCGGACCCTTCTACGAGCAGTACTTC
TRBJ1-2 | many | TRBV24-1 | NA | CATRTTGAANYGYTF | TGTGCCACCAGGACAACAGGAGCAGCTAACTATGGCTACACCTTC
TRBJ2-3 | many | TRBV6-6 | NA | CASSYSGGKDTQYF | TGTGCCAGCAGTTACTCGGGGGGAAAAGATACGCAGTATTTT
TRBJ2-2 | many | TRBV10-3 | TRBD2 | CAIRGTSARHTGELFF | TGTGCCATCAGGGGGACTAGCGCGAGACACACCGGGGAGCTGTTTTTT
TRBJ2-7 | many | TRBV20-1 | NA | CSAKGGHPYEQYF | TGCAGTGCAAAGGGGGGGCACCCCTACGAGCAGTACTTC
TRBJ1-5 | many | TRBV29-1 | TRBD1 | CSVRTGDQPQNF | TGCAGCGTAAGGACAGGGGATCAGCCCCAGAATTTT
TRBJ1-2 | many | TRBV6-2/TRBV6-3 | NA | CASSYAGGRYGYTF | TGTGCCAGCAGTTACGCCGGGGGGAGATATGGCTACACCTTC
TRBJ2-5 | many | TRBV7-9 | NA | CAILDPYTGTQYF | TGTGCCATCCTAGACCCGTACACCGGGACCCAGTACTTC
TRBJ2-6 | many | TRBV24-1 | TRBD1 | CATSESPGQGLSGANVLTF | TGTGCCACCAGTGAATCACCGGGACAGGGACTCTCTGGGGCCAACGTCCTGACTTTC
TRBJ2-7 | many | TRBV6-2/TRBV6-3 | NA | CASSYSIGEQYF | TGTGCCAGCAGTTACTCGATTGGGGAGCAGTACTTC
TRBJ2-1 | many | TRBV5-1 | TRBD2 | CASSKGLAGGSIPDNEQFF | TGCGCCAGCAGCAAAGGACTAGCGGGGGGGTCCATCCCCGACAATGAGCAGTTCTTC
TRBJ2-3 | few | TRBV11-2 | TRBD2 | CASSLRLAGTLSDTQYF | TGTGCCAGCAGCTTACGTCTAGCGGGAACGCTTTCAGATACGCAGTATTTT
TRBJ2-2 | medium-sized | TRBV4-2 | NA | CASSQDWQVDTGELFF | TGTGCCAGCAGCCAAGATTGGCAGGTGGACACCGGGGAGCTGTTTTTT
TRBJ2-4 | many | TRBV9 | NA | CASSVGRENIQYF | TGTGCCAGCAGCGTAGGACGCGAAAACATTCAGTACTTC
TRBJ2-7 | many | TRBV7-2 | NA | CASSPISQGPYEQYF | TGTGCCAGCAGCCCCATCTCTCAGGGCCCCTACGAGCAGTACTTC
TRBJ2-3 | many | TRBV20-1 | NA | CSAGGNDGDTQYF | TGCAGTGCGGGCGGGAATGATGGAGATACGCAGTATTTT
TRBJ1-1 | many | TRBV5-1 | TRBD1 | CASSHQPGTALIAFF | TGCGCCAGCAGCCATCAACCCGGGACAGCCTTGATAGCTTTCTTT
TRBJ1-1 | many | TRBV20-1 | TRBD1 | CSANGQGSAFF | TGCAGTGCTAACGGACAGGGTAGTGCTTTCTTT
TRBJ1-1 | NA | TRBV5-1 | NA | CASSSSSEAFF | TGCGCCAGCAGCTCCTCATCTGAAGCTTTCTTT
TRBJ2-3 | many | TRBV11-2 | TRBD2 | CASSSLAGGADTQYF | TGTGCCAGCAGCTCTTTAGCGGGGGGTGCTGATACGCAGTATTTT
TRBJ2-1 | few | TRBV11-1 | NA | CASSSRKGNEQFF | TGTGCCAGCAGCTCACGAAAGGGCAATGAGCAGTTCTTC
TRBJ1-1 | medium-sized | TRBV15 | TRBD1 | CATSRAGGSLAEAFF | TGTGCCACCAGCAGGGCAGGGGGCTCTCTCGCTGAAGCTTTCTTT
TRBJ2-3 | NA | TRBV20-1 | NA | CSARREGRTGREESTDTQYF | TGCAGTGCTAGACGCGAGGGGAGGACAGGGAGGGAGGAAAGCACAGATACGCAGTATTTT
TRBJ2-3 | few | TRBV29-1 | NA | CSVDSRTDTQYF | TGCAGCGTTGACAGCCGGACAGATACGCAGTATTTT
TRBJ2-1 | many | TRBV7-9 | TRBD2 | CASSPSGSYNEQFF | TGTGCCAGCAGCCCTAGCGGGAGCTACAATGAGCAGTTCTTC
TRBJ2-3 | many | TRBV7-2 | TRBD1 | CASSPQGATDTQYF | TGTGCCAGCAGCCCGCAGGGGGCCACAGATACGCAGTATTTT
TRBJ2-3 | many | TRBV6-5 | TRBD2 | CASSYIGLAGGTSTDTQYF | TGTGCCAGCAGTTATATCGGACTAGCGGGGGGAACTAGCACAGATACGCAGTATTTT
TRBJ1-2 | many | TRBV20-1 | NA | CSARDTGTVNGYTF | TGCAGTGCTAGAGACACCGGGACGGTAAATGGCTACACCTTC
TRBJ2-7 | many | TRBV20-1 | NA | CSASLPGAYEQYF | TGCAGTGCTAGTCTACCCGGGGCCTACGAGCAGTACTTC
TRBJ2-5 | many | TRBV7-9 | NA | CASSVGLGTQYF | TGTGCCAGCAGCGTGGGACTGGGGACCCAGTACTTC
TRBJ2-3 | many | TRBV12-3/TRBV12-4 | NA | CASSVGYTDTQYF | TGTGCCAGCTCCGTCGGGTACACAGATACGCAGTATTTT
TRBJ2-1 | many | TRBV29-1 | NA | CSVSNNEQFF | TGCAGCGTCTCAAACAATGAGCAGTTCTTC
TRBJ1-2 | many | TRBV14 | NA | CASSQELNYGYTF | TGTGCCAGCAGCCAAGAACTTAACTATGGCTACACCTTC
TRBJ2-5 | many | TRBV20-1 | TRBD2 | CSARIAIPGRAQYF | TGCAGTGCTAGAATAGCTATCCCAGGGAGGGCCCAGTACTTC
TRBJ1-3 | many | TRBV6-5 | NA | CASRRDGGNTIYF | TGTGCCAGCAGACGGGACGGTGGAAACACCATATATTTT
TRBJ1-2 | many | TRBV7-6 | TRBD1 | CASSLTGGSGYTF | TGTGCCAGCAGCTTGACAGGGGGCTCTGGCTACACCTTC
TRBJ2-7 | many | TRBV20-1 | TRBD1 | CSARDRGLDEQYF | TGCAGTGCTAGGGACAGGGGGCTGGACGAGCAGTACTTC
TRBJ1-4 | many | TRBV29-1 | NA | CSVVTYTQGEKLFF | TGCAGCGTTGTGACATACACCCAGGGGGAAAAACTGTTTTTT
TRBJ2-2 | many | TRBV20-1 | NA | CSARGVASGELFF | TGCAGTGCTAGAGGAGTGGCGTCCGGGGAGCTGTTTTTT
TRBJ2-1 | medium-sized | TRBV12-3/TRBV12-4 | NA | CASSFSYNEQFF | TGTGCCAGCAGTTTCAGCTACAATGAGCAGTTCTTC
TRBJ2-7 | many | TRBV12-3/TRBV12-4 | NA | CASSRLRYEQYF | TGTGCCAGCAGCCGATTAAGGTACGAGCAGTACTTC
TRBJ2-7 | many | TRBV7-2 | NA | CASSTTPMSGEQYF | TGTGCCAGCAGCACGACTCCGATGAGCGGCGAGCAGTACTTC
TRBJ2-3 | medium-sized | TRBV20-1 | TRBD2 | CSASDLAGLVGDTQYF | TGCAGTGCTAGTGATTTAGCGGGACTAGTCGGGGATACGCAGTATTTT